This TCR beta chain appears in the sequencing data of a study of Graves' ophthalmopathy and Graves' hyperthyroidism. Study in general: Peripheral blood samples were taken at initial diagnosis, before any treatment.

CDR1 DFQATT and CDR2 SNEGSKA come from the germline V gene (reference sequence). The CDR3 has 15 amino acids. After removal of 4 bases from V and 3 bases from J, the junction contained 10 bases not matched to a gene. Amplification from RNA transcripts yielded the TCR beta CDR3 regions. The first round was an RT-PCR with HTBI primers, and the second round was a multiplex PCR. Using its own MiXCR run on the multiplex PCR reads, TCRdb lists one record per CDR3 protein. The sample includes roughly 410,000 distinct CDR3 sequences, 15% seen only once; the top ten take 5.5% to 7%. This clonotype occurred many times.

Material for sequencing was peripheral blood. The chain employs TRBV20-1 and TRBJ2-7; 9 bases agree with TRBD1. This TCR derives from a woman aged 18-29 years with stable Graves' hyperthyroidism. The CDR3 region is CSAKEGTGFFYEQYF. CDR3 DNA sequence: TGCAGTGCTAAAGAAGGGACAGGGTTTTTCTACGAGCAGTACTTC.